This T cell receptor beta chain was sequenced during a study of patients and donors after allogeneic stem cell transplantation. This clonotype has a handful of counts. Via MiXCR, TCRdb re-called the RT-PCR reads, giving one row per CDR3 protein. Among approximately 60,000 distinct CDR3 sequences listed, less than 15% were seen once. The clonotype was recovered from a human donor who was either an allogeneic HSCT recipient or a stem cell or donor lymphocyte infusion donor (not recorded which). It is not recorded whose cells these are; they may come from a transplant donor. Source material: blood, either unsorted or a sorted T cell fraction (not recorded which).

The CDR3 sequence: CASMEVGGTDTQYF. CDR3 nucleotides: TGCGCCAGCATGGAGGTGGGGGGCACAGATACGCAGTATTTT. The V and J genes are TRBV5-1 and TRBJ2-3; D may correspond to TRBD1 or TRBD2 (5 bases each). Germline V lookup: CDR1 SGHRS, CDR2 YFSETQ. V was shortened by 6 bases and J by 1 base, with 12 bases between the two germline ends. CDR3 length equals 14 residues.